The clone carrying this TCR beta chain was detected a few times. Amplification of TCR beta CDR3 regions used RNA as the template. The study used the HTBI primer set for a first-round RT-PCR of the TCR CDR3. Using its own MiXCR run on the multiplex PCR reads, TCRdb lists one record per CDR3 protein. The sample yields approximately 620,000 distinct CDR3 sequences, approximately 15% seen once. The CDR3 covers 15 residues. With 5 bases clipped from V and 7 bases from J, the junction kept 8 bases outside the gene matches. Germline CDR1 and CDR2: LNHDA and SQIVND (reference sequence). These data are taken from a study of T cells in Graves' hyperthyroidism and ophthalmopathy.

The receptor comes from a woman under 40 with Graves' hyperthyroidism that later progressed to Graves' ophthalmopathy. Sequencing input: blood. V and J are TRBV19 and TRBJ2-7; 13 bases align to TRBD2. The CDR3 DNA follows: TGTGCCAGTAGTGCGGGACTAGCGGGACCTTCGGAGCAGTACTTC. This sequence encodes CASSAGLAGPSEQYF.